These 30 T cell receptor beta chains were all obtained from the same sample, sequenced in a study of technical replicates of blood from several donors. The table came from immunoSEQ multiplex PCR; TCRdb's copy has only in-frame clones and leaves some out. The sample lists about 86,000 clones; just over 95% were seen once. The sample was T cells isolated from PBMCs. These receptors were taken from a human donor in good health.

The V call is TRBV7-9, the J call TRBJ1-2; no definite D call. There are 14 residues in the CDR3. Per germline, CDR1 SEHNR and CDR2 FQNEAQ (reference sequence). V was trimmed by 3 bases and J by 5 bases, leaving 13 bases between them. CDR3 residues: CASSLGGPDYGYTF. Here the CDR3 DNA reads TGTGCCAGCAGCTTGGGAGGACCCGATTATGGCTACACCTTC.

The chain combines TRBV27 with TRBJ1-2; TRBD1 might be the D (5 bases). V lost 6 bases to trimming and J lost 10 bases, with 15 bases between them. The CDR3 is 12 residues long. Germline V lookup: CDR1 MNHEY, CDR2 SMNVEV (reference sequence). The CDR3 sequence is CASSPSQGVYTF. In DNA form, the CDR3 reads TGTGCCAGCAGCCCAAGTCAAGGGGTCTACACCTTC.

The J gene is TRBJ2-5, the V gene TRBV28; a weak D match, TRBD2 (5 bases). CDR3 length: 14 amino acids. Trimming cost V 2 bases and J 4 bases, with 11 bases left between them. In germline, CDR1 is MDHEN, CDR2 SYDVKM. The CDR3 DNA sequence: TGTGCCAGCAGTTTAACCCTAGCTATAGAGACCCAGTACTTC. This translates into CASSLTLAIETQYF.

This clone came up a few times. The genes are TRBV29-1 and TRBJ1-2; tentative D call: TRBD1 (5 bases). The CDR3 runs to 11 residues. The V end lost 3 bases, the J end lost 4 bases, and 6 bases lay between the germline ends. CDR1 and CDR2 from the germline V gene are SQVTM and ANQGSEA. The CDR3 spells CSVETVYGYTF. Here the CDR3 DNA reads TGCAGCGTTGAGACAGTCTATGGCTACACCTTC.

V usage is TRBV5-6 and J usage is TRBJ2-5; possible D gene TRBD1, 5 bases. Germline-derived CDR1 and CDR2 are SGHDT and YYEEEE. The length of the CDR3 is 15 residues. V was clipped by 1 base and J by 5 bases, with 15 bases between them. CDR3 in amino acids: CASSLMLGPTETQYF. CDR3 coding DNA: TGTGCCAGCAGCTTGATGCTGGGGCCGACGGAGACCCAGTACTTC.

The V call is TRBV2, the J call TRBJ2-7; D possibly corresponds to TRBD2 (6 bases). Looked up from germline, CDR1 is SNHLY and CDR2 is FYNNEI. V was pared by 4 bases and J by 4 bases, with 14 bases between. This CDR3 spans 14 amino acids. The CDR3 nucleotides are TGTGCCAGCAGTGGAGCGGGCGCCCTTTACGAGCAGTACTTC. This codes for CASSGAGALYEQYF.

The rearrangement links TRBV28 to TRBJ2-7; D perhaps matches TRBD2 (5 bases). V lost 6 bases, J lost 6 bases, and 9 bases lay in between. CDR3 length: 11 residues. The germline CDR1 and CDR2 sequences are MDHEN and SYDVKM. This chain's CDR3 is CASSPGVEQYF. The CDR3 nucleotides are TGTGCCAGCAGCCCCGGGGTCGAGCAGTACTTC.

The chain carries TRBV7-2 and TRBJ2-5, with TRBD2 as a possible D gene (7 bases). The CDR3 contains 15 residues. V was clipped by 5 bases and J by 5 bases, with 18 bases between them. Germline V gene sequence: CDR1 SGHTA, CDR2 FQGNSA. In nucleotides, the CDR3 is TGTGCCAGCAGCCTAAATCTAGGGGGGGTGGAGACCCAGTACTTC. Translating gives CASSLNLGGVETQYF.

The chain is built from TRBV27 and TRBJ1-2, with a tentative D call TRBD1 (5 bases). From germline, CDR1 is MNHEY and CDR2 SMNVEV (reference sequence). Between the trimmed V and J ends, which lost 6 bases and 6 bases, there was a span of 20 bases. This CDR3 has 15 residues. DNA of the CDR3: TGTGCCAGCAGATTGACGAGCATGACAGCTAATGGCTACACCTTC. Translating it yields CASRLTSMTANGYTF.

This chain links TRBV19 with TRBJ2-1, with 7 positions matching TRBD2. The length of the CDR3 is 14 residues. Per the germline V gene, CDR1 is LNHDA and CDR2 is SQIVND (reference sequence). Trimming removed 5 bases from V and 3 bases from J; junction bases left unmatched: 4. For the CDR3, the DNA is TGTGCCAGTAGTCTGGGGGAGGGCTACAATGAGCAGTTCTTC. Translated, it gives CASSLGEGYNEQFF.

This clone was counted a single time. The J gene is TRBJ2-4, the V gene TRBV28, with 8 nucleotides matching TRBD2. The CDR3 is 16 amino acids. V was clipped by 4 bases and J by 7 bases; unmatched bases: 12. Germline V lookup: CDR1 MDHEN, CDR2 SYDVKM. The CDR3: CASSSSGRNLANIQYF. CDR3 in DNA: TGTGCCAGCAGTTCCAGCGGGAGAAATTTGGCCAACATTCAGTACTTC.

This chain uses TRBV7-3 with TRBJ2-2; D might be TRBD2 (7 bases). V lost 3 bases and J lost 6, with 17 bases in between. CDR3 length: 16 amino acids. CDR1 and CDR2 (germline): SGHTA, FQGTGA. The CDR3 DNA follows: TGTGCCAGCAGCTTTTGGGGAGGGGGTAGGGCCGGGGAGCTGTTTTTT. This translates into CASSFWGGGRAGELFF. Combining the CDR3 with reference TRBV7-3 and TRBJ2-2 gives the whole variable domain GAGVSQTPSNKVTEKGKYVELRCDPISGHTALYWYRQSLGQGPEFLIYFQGTGAADDSGLPNDRFFAVRPEGSVSTLKIQRTERGDSAVYLCASSFWGGGRAGELFFGEGSRLTVL.

The chain joins TRBV13 to TRBJ2-1, with 9 nucleotides matching TRBD2. This CDR3 has 21 amino acids. After removal of 0 bases from V and 0 bases from J, the junction contained 15 bases not matched to a gene. Per germline, CDR1 PRHDT and CDR2 FYEKMQ (reference sequence). The CDR3 spells CASSLGPLFRGRASSYNEQFF. For the CDR3, the DNA is TGTGCCAGCAGCTTAGGCCCCCTCTTTCGCGGGAGGGCAAGCTCCTACAATGAGCAGTTCTTC.

J is TRBJ2-3 and V is TRBV30; tentatively, D is TRBD2 (5 bases). This CDR3 contains 15 residues. With 2 bases removed from V and 0 bases from J, the gap between germline ends came to 12 bases. From germline, CDR1 is GTSNPN and CDR2 SVGIG (reference sequence). CDR3 loop: CAWSSSLASTDTQYF. For the CDR3, the DNA is TGTGCCTGGAGTAGTAGTCTAGCTAGCACAGATACGCAGTATTTT.

V is TRBV29-1 and J is TRBJ2-1, with 10 bases lining up with TRBD2. CDR3 length: 14 residues. Germline V gene lookup returns CDR1 SQVTM and CDR2 ANQGSEA. Unmatched junction bases numbered 5, after V lost 7 bases and J lost 2 bases. CDR3 residues: CSAGLADPYNEQFF. CDR3 DNA sequence: TGCAGCGCCGGACTAGCGGATCCCTACAATGAGCAGTTCTTC.

The chain couples TRBV9 to TRBJ2-2; 8 bases fit TRBD1. The CDR3 covers 17 residues. Germline CDR1 and CDR2: SGDLS and YYNGEE. Losses at the gene ends were 4 bases for V and 3 bases for J; bases not matched to a gene: 11. The CDR3 region is CASSSFGQGFYTGELFF. The CDR3 DNA follows: TGTGCCAGCAGCTCATTTGGACAGGGATTTTACACCGGGGAGCTGTTTTTT.

The V and J genes are TRBV27 and TRBJ2-5; the match to TRBD2 covers 15 bases. The CDR3 consists of 20 residues. Germline trimming cut 5 bases from V and 5 bases from J; bases unmatched to any gene: 18. CDR1 is MNHEY, CDR2 SMNVEV, per germline (reference sequence). CDR3 bases: TGTGCCAGCAGTCTAAGCCCCCCAGGACTAGCGGGAGGGGGAGGGGAGACCCAGTACTTC. Amino acid sequence: CASSLSPPGLAGGGGETQYF.

The genes are TRBV7-8 and TRBJ2-7; D gene uncertain. The CDR3 length is 12 residues. Germline assignment: CDR1 SGHVS and CDR2 FQNEAQ. Trimming stripped 2 bases from V and 2 bases from J, with 4 bases between. The CDR3: CASSLSTYEQYF. CDR3 sequence (DNA): TGTGCCAGCAGCTTATCCACCTACGAGCAGTACTTC. Looking up the rest from reference TRBV7-8 and TRBJ2-7 gives the full variable domain: GAGVSQSPRYKVAKRGQDVALRCDPISGHVSLFWYQQALGQGPEFLTYFQNEAQLDKSGLPSDRFFAERPEGSVSTLKIQRTQQEDSAVYLCASSLSTYEQYFGPGTRLTVT.

This clone was counted once. The V and J genes are TRBV5-1 and TRBJ1-2; D may be TRBD1 (6 bases). Germline V gene sequence: CDR1 SGHRS, CDR2 YFSETQ. The CDR3 consists of 13 residues. V lost 4 bases and J lost 8, with 15 bases in between. The DNA for the CDR3 is TGCGCCAGCAGCCGGACAGCCGAGGGCGGCTACACCTTC. Residues: CASSRTAEGGYTF.

V usage is TRBV5-6 and J usage is TRBJ2-7; perhaps TRBD1 as D (6 bases). The CDR3 runs 12 residues. Trimming removed 6 bases at V and 3 bases at J, with 10 bases between. From germline, CDR1 is SGHDT and CDR2 YYEEEE. CDR3 DNA sequence: TGTGCCAGCACCAAACAGGGCTACGAGCAGTACTTC. Translated, it gives CASTKQGYEQYF.

This chain links TRBV4-3 with TRBJ1-1; 8 bases agree with TRBD1. Trimming took 1 base from V and 1 from J; bases not matched to a gene: 2. The CDR3 sequence is 15 residues long. Germline V gene data show CDR1 as LGHNA and CDR2 as YSLEER. CDR3 in amino acids: CASSQAGTGNTEAFF. The CDR3 DNA follows: TGCGCCAGCAGCCAAGCTGGGACAGGGAACACTGAAGCTTTCTTT.

The CDR3 region is CASSQETGRVNEQFF. DNA for the CDR3: TGTGCCAGCAGCCAAGAAACGGGAAGGGTAAATGAGCAGTTCTTC. J is TRBJ2-1 and V is TRBV4-2; D is perhaps TRBD2 (5 bases). The V and J ends lost 0 bases and 7 bases respectively, with 13 bases between them. Looked up from germline, CDR1 is LGHNA and CDR2 is YNFKEQ. The CDR3 contains 15 residues.

The rearrangement uses TRBV5-1 and TRBJ2-5; a weak D match, TRBD2 (5 bases). The V and J ends lost 2 bases and 5 bases respectively, with 13 bases between them. This CDR3 has 14 amino acids. CDR1 and CDR2 from the germline V gene are SGHRS and YFSETQ. The CDR3 coding sequence is TGCGCCAGCAGCTTCCATTTAAAGCGGGAGACCCAGTACTTC. As protein: CASSFHLKRETQYF.

The chain combines TRBV6-5 with TRBJ2-3, with D unclear. V was clipped by 2 bases and J by 2 bases, with 11 bases between them. Germline CDR1 and CDR2: MNHEY and SVGAGI. The CDR3 sequence is 15 residues long. CDR3 sequence: CASSYDSLSTDTQYF. For the CDR3, the DNA is TGTGCCAGCAGTTACGACTCTCTTTCCACAGATACGCAGTATTTT.

V gene TRBV28 combines with J gene TRBJ2-4, with a possible D match to TRBD2 (5 bases). The CDR3 length is 16 residues. V shed 7 bases and J shed 0 bases, with 16 bases lying between them. From germline, CDR1 is MDHEN and CDR2 SYDVKM. The CDR3: CASTAPGDLAKNIQYF. The CDR3 DNA sequence: TGTGCCAGCACCGCCCCCGGGGATCTAGCCAAAAACATTCAGTACTTC.

The V and J genes are TRBV2 and TRBJ1-3; 9 bases are shared with TRBD1. Unmatched junction bases numbered 6, after V lost 5 bases and J lost 4 bases. The germline gives CDR1 SNHLY, CDR2 FYNNEI. CDR3 size: 15 residues. The CDR3 coding sequence is TGTGCCAGCAGTAGAATGGGACAGGGAGGAAACACCATATATTTT. Protein sequence: CASSRMGQGGNTIYF.

The V gene is TRBV4-3, the J gene TRBJ2-4; 8 nucleotides line up with TRBD1. Trimming removed 2 bases from V and 8 bases from J; junction bases left unmatched: 8. From germline, CDR1 is LGHNA and CDR2 YSLEER. The CDR3 has 15 amino acids. The CDR3 loop is CASSQIAGGAYIQYF. The CDR3 DNA sequence: TGCGCCAGCAGCCAAATCGCAGGGGGCGCCTACATTCAGTACTTC.

In this sample, this clone turned up once. DNA of the CDR3: TGTGCCAGCAGCCTGGGTTACGGGACAGGGAGTGATGAGCAGTTCTTC. Translated: CASSLGYGTGSDEQFF. The rearrangement uses TRBV5-8 and TRBJ2-1; 9 bases are a match to TRBD1. The germline gives CDR1 SGHTS, CDR2 YDEGEE. The V and J ends lost 4 bases and 8 bases, in that order; junction bases with no gene match: 13. CDR3 size: 16 residues.

This clone showed up just once. J is TRBJ1-2 and V is TRBV10-3; perhaps TRBD1 as D (5 bases). Germline V gene sequence: CDR1 ENHRY, CDR2 SYGVKD. Trimming left V 3 bases short and J 6 bases short, with 14 bases between. This CDR3 has 14 residues. CDR3: CAISDPDRRDGYTF. Written as DNA, the CDR3 is TGTGCCATCAGTGACCCCGACAGACGCGATGGCTACACCTTC.

The chain is built from TRBV6-7 and TRBJ1-1; D might be TRBD1 (6 bases). TRBV6-7 is treated as an ORF (open reading frame) with a function not yet certain. V dropped 3 bases and J dropped 9 bases, with 14 bases sitting between them. The CDR3 runs 13 residues. CDR3 DNA sequence: TGTGCCAGCAGTTATTTTTACAGGGATCAAGCTTTCTTT. Translation: CASSYFYRDQAFF.